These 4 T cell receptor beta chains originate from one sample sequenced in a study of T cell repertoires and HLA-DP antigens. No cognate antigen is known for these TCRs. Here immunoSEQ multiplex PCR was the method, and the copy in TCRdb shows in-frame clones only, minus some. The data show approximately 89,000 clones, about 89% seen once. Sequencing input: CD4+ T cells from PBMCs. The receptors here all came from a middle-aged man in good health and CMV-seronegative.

CDR3 sequence (DNA): TGTGCCAGCAGTACTCGACAGGGTTCAGAAGAGACCCAGTACTTC. It translates to CASSTRQGSEETQYF. This rearrangement joins TRBV27 to TRBJ2-5, with TRBD1 matching 7 bases. This CDR3 contains 15 residues. Germline V gene lookup returns CDR1 MNHEY and CDR2 SMNVEV (reference sequence). The ends lost 5 bases at V and 3 bases at J; junction bases unmatched: 9.

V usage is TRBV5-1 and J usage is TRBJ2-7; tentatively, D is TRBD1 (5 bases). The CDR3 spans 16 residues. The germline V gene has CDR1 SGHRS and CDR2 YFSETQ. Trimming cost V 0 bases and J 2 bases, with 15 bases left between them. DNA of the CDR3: TGCGCCAGCAGCTTGGTCCCAGGGTGGAGTACCTACGAGCAGTACTTC. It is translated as CASSLVPGWSTYEQYF.

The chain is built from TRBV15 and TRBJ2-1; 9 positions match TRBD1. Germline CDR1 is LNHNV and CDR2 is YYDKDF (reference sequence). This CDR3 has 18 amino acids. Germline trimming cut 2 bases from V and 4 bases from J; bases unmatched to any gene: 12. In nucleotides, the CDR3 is TGTGCCACCAGCAGAACAAAGACAGGGGGGTGGGAGTACAATGAGCAGTTCTTC. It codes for CATSRTKTGGWEYNEQFF.

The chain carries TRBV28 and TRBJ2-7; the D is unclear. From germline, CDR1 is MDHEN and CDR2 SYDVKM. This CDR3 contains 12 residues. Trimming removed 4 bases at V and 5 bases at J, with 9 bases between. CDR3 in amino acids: CASSSTVDEQYF. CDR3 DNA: TGTGCCAGCAGTTCCACAGTGGACGAGCAGTACTTC.